Listed below are T cell receptor beta chains from one sample, sequenced in a study of shared clonotypes between healthy human individuals. TCRdb keeps only in-frame clones here, not all; method: immunoSEQ multiplex PCR. The repertoire consists of approximately 980,000 clones, with 60% to 85% occurring once and the leading ten covering over 1.3%. Input material: memory CD4+ T cells sorted from blood. The receptors stem from a man aged 18 to 35 in good health. CDR3s include the opening cysteine and the closing phenylalanine or tryptophan. A D gene is named only where the DNA matches it firmly. Expanded clones get a size class; other rows say once, few or many, or leave the size out.

j_call,clone_size,d_call,v_call,cdr3_aa,cdr3_nt
TRBJ2-7,NA,NA,TRBV12-5,CASGLVLGYEQYF,TGTGCTAGTGGTTTGGTACTGGGCTACGAGCAGTACTTC
TRBJ2-4,NA,NA,TRBV4-1,CASSQSGGGGGYAKNIQYF,TGCGCCAGCAGCCAGAGCGGAGGGGGCGGTGGTTACGCCAAAAACATTCAGTACTTC
TRBJ2-7,NA,TRBD1,TRBV2,CASRGTGVGEEQYF,TGTGCCAGCCGCGGGACAGGCGTCGGGGAGGAGCAGTACTTC
TRBJ1-1,NA,NA,TRBV4-1,CASSQEGRQEGTEAFF,TGCGCCAGCAGCCAAGAGGGTCGGCAGGAGGGGACTGAAGCTTTCTTT
TRBJ1-1,NA,NA,TRBV7-2,CASSSRGTEAFF,TGTGCCAGCAGCTCCCGGGGTACTGAAGCTTTCTTT
TRBJ2-3,once,NA,TRBV5-4,CASSFGGANTDTQYF,TGTGCCAGCAGCTTTGGCGGGGCCAACACAGATACGCAGTATTTT
TRBJ1-6,NA,TRBD1,TRBV6-5,CASRPFGQGNSPLHF,TGTGCCAGCAGGCCTTTCGGACAGGGGAATTCACCCCTCCACTTT
TRBJ1-1,NA,TRBD1,TRBV20-1,CSAPRTGEAFF,TGCAGTGCTCCCCGGACAGGGGAAGCTTTCTTT
TRBJ2-1,NA,TRBD2,TRBV18,CASSPRGLVGDEQFF,TGTGCCAGCTCACCACGGGGACTAGTGGGCGATGAGCAGTTCTTC
TRBJ1-3,NA,TRBD1,TRBV28,CASRLQGTSPGNTIYF,TGTGCCAGCAGACTACAGGGGACTTCCCCTGGAAACACCATATATTTT
TRBJ2-7,NA,NA,TRBV29-1,CSVEGDTTYEQYF,TGCAGCGTTGAAGGCGACACTACCTACGAGCAGTACTTC
TRBJ2-7,few,NA,TRBV2,CASRLKGEQYF,TGTGCCAGCAGGCTAAAAGGGGAGCAGTACTTC
TRBJ1-3,NA,NA,TRBV7-9,CASSSPGTIYF,TGTGCCAGCAGCTCCCCCGGCACCATATATTTT
TRBJ2-1,NA,NA,TRBV4-1,CASSQGVARSGIYNEQFF,TGCGCCAGCAGCCAAGGGGTTGCAAGGAGTGGGATCTACAATGAGCAGTTCTTC
TRBJ2-5,NA,NA,TRBV5-1,CASSAGHQETQYF,TGCGCCAGCAGCGCGGGACATCAAGAGACCCAGTACTTC
TRBJ2-7,NA,TRBD1,TRBV6-1,CASRDRGRIGYEQYF,TGTGCCAGCAGGGACAGGGGGCGCATCGGCTACGAGCAGTACTTC
TRBJ1-2,NA,NA,TRBV6-5,CASSYGGTGYTF,TGTGCCAGCAGTTACGGAGGGACCGGCTACACCTTC
TRBJ1-2,few,NA,TRBV28,CASSGHYGYTF,TGTGCCAGCAGTGGGCACTATGGCTACACCTTC
TRBJ2-7,NA,TRBD1,TRBV7-9,CASSGRTGLNEQYF,TGTGCCAGCAGCGGGCGGACAGGGCTCAACGAGCAGTACTTC
TRBJ2-7,NA,TRBD2,TRBV6-1,CASQALAGVYEQYF,TGTGCCAGCCAAGCTCTAGCGGGGGTCTACGAGCAGTACTTC
TRBJ2-7,NA,TRBD1,TRBV7-2,CASRPGQGSKKYF,TGTGCCAGCAGGCCGGGACAGGGGAGTAAGAAGTACTTC
TRBJ2-3,NA,TRBD2,TRBV30,CAWGKRGSTDTQYF,TGTGCCTGGGGGAAGCGGGGGAGCACAGATACGCAGTATTTT
TRBJ1-3,NA,NA,TRBV5-1,CASSLGPGESGNTIYF,TGCGCCAGCAGCTTGGGGCCAGGGGAGAGTGGAAACACCATATATTTT